The 26 T cell receptor beta chains presented below share a single source sample, sequenced in a study of PD-1 blockade in classical Hodgkin lymphoma. Some clones are missing from TCRdb's copy, which holds only in-frame ones; the method was immunoSEQ multiplex PCR. The table shows some 10,000 clones, with just over 85% occurring only once. Time point noted: newly diagnosed, previously untreated cHL patient sample. Magnetic negative selection isolated CD8+ T cells from thawed PBMCs. Material: CD8+ T cells from blood. The receptors shown here come from a human donor with classical Hodgkin lymphoma.

V usage is TRBV27 and J usage is TRBJ2-7, with TRBD2 matching 11 bases. The germline V gene has CDR1 MNHEY and CDR2 SMNVEV (reference sequence). The CDR3 has 16 amino acids. The V gene end was trimmed by 5 bases and the J gene end by 0 bases; junction bases not matched to a gene: 6. The DNA for the CDR3 is TGTGCCAGCAGTCCATCGACTAGCGGGGACTCCTACGAGCAGTACTTC. The encoded protein is CASSPSTSGDSYEQYF.

The gene calls are TRBV4-3 and TRBJ1-1; TRBD1 is a possible D gene (5 bases). Germline loops: CDR1 LGHNA, CDR2 YSLEER. The CDR3 is made up of 16 amino acids. V lost 6 bases and J lost 4, with 21 bases in between. CDR3 coding DNA: TGCGCCAGCAGTCGAAAAGGGGTAGGGGCAGTCACTGAAGCTTTCTTT. It encodes CASSRKGVGAVTEAFF.

This clone was detected a few times. The chain uses TRBV14 and TRBJ1-1, with D uncertain. V was pared by 0 bases and J by 1 base, with 6 bases between. Germline V gene data show CDR1 as SGHDN and CDR2 as FVKESK. The CDR3 is 14 amino acids. CDR3 sequence: CASSQDPGNTEAFF. CDR3 in DNA: TGTGCCAGCAGCCAAGATCCGGGGAACACTGAAGCTTTCTTT.

The J gene is TRBJ1-2, the V gene TRBV2; 11 nucleotides line up with TRBD1. The CDR3 covers 14 residues. Germline trimming cut 8 bases from V and 6 bases from J; bases unmatched to any gene: 8. The V gene's germline CDR1 is SNHLY and CDR2 FYNNEI. CDR3 bases: TGTGCCAGCGAGGACAGGGGGCTTTCACATGGCTACACCTTC. As protein: CASEDRGLSHGYTF. Full variable domain (remainder filled in from reference TRBV2 and TRBJ1-2): EPEVTQTPSHQVTQMGQEVILRCVPISNHLYFYWYRQILGQKVEFLVSFYNNEISEKSEIFDDQFSVERPDGSNFTLKIRSTKLEDSAMYFCASEDRGLSHGYTFGSGTRLTVV.

Comments on this clone: One end of the junction fails to match germline, which may point to a read error. The chain employs TRBV2 and TRBJ1-3; unclear D gene. CDR1 SNHLY and CDR2 FYNNEI come from the germline V gene. The CDR3 runs to 13 residues. CDR3: CASSEIVRNAIYF. As DNA, the CDR3 is TGTGCCAGCAGTGAAATCGTGAGAAACGCCATATATTTT.

The chain uses TRBV27 and TRBJ2-7; tentatively, D is TRBD1 or TRBD2 (5 bases each). The CDR3 spans 13 residues. V lost 3 bases, J lost 2 bases, and 8 bases lay in between. Germline-derived CDR1 and CDR2 are MNHEY and SMNVEV (reference sequence). The CDR3 DNA sequence: TGTGCCAGCAGTTTGCGAGGGGCCTACGAGCAGTACTTC. Protein product: CASSLRGAYEQYF.

This chain uses TRBV27 with TRBJ1-1, with no clear D. The CDR3 sequence is 13 residues long. Germline V gene sequence: CDR1 MNHEY, CDR2 SMNVEV (reference sequence). The V end was cut by 0 bases, the J end by 5 bases, with 7 bases between. CDR3 region: CASSLSEVTEAFF. The CDR3 DNA sequence: TGTGCCAGCAGTTTATCGGAAGTTACTGAAGCTTTCTTT.

The table lists this clone with a count of one. The rearrangement uses TRBV6-5 and TRBJ2-7; 8 bases are shared with TRBD2. Looked up from germline, CDR1 is MNHEY and CDR2 is SVGAGI. Germline trimming cut 2 bases from V and 3 bases from J; bases unmatched to any gene: 9. This CDR3 contains 16 residues. The CDR3 protein is CASSYREGPAIYEQYF. The CDR3 DNA is TGTGCCAGCAGTTACCGGGAGGGGCCCGCGATCTACGAGCAGTACTTC.

This clone was observed a few times. This chain joins TRBV19 and TRBJ1-5; tentative D call: TRBD1 (6 bases). Germline V gene sequence: CDR1 LNHDA, CDR2 SQIVND (reference sequence). The V end lost 8 bases, the J end lost 2 bases, and 13 bases lay between the germline ends. The CDR3 extends over 14 amino acids. The CDR3 DNA is TGTGCCAGTTCGGTGGGGGCCGGCAATCAGCCCCAGCATTTT. Translation gives CASSVGAGNQPQHF.

This sequence joins TRBV10-2 and TRBJ2-1, with 12 bases aligning to TRBD2. The V segment lost 3 bases and the J segment 8 bases; nucleotides outside the gene matches: 5. This CDR3 is built from 15 residues. The germline gives CDR1 WSHSY, CDR2 SAAADI. The CDR3 region is CASSELAGGSDEQFF. CDR3 DNA sequence: TGCGCCAGCAGTGAACTAGCGGGGGGATCAGATGAGCAGTTCTTC.

The gene calls are TRBV15 and TRBJ1-5; D is undetermined. The CDR3 sequence is 16 residues long. Trimming cost V 0 bases and J 4 bases, with 13 bases left between them. CDR1 and CDR2 (germline): LNHNV, YYDKDF (reference sequence). The CDR3 here is CATSRDTSGFNQPQHF. CDR3 bases: TGTGCCACCAGCAGAGATACTTCAGGCTTTAATCAGCCCCAGCATTTT.

This sequence joins TRBV5-4 and TRBJ1-4, with TRBD1 identical over 8 bases. With 4 bases clipped from V and 6 bases from J, the junction kept 8 bases outside the gene matches. Germline V gives CDR1 SGHNT, CDR2 YYREEE (reference sequence). This CDR3 region has 15 residues. CDR3 coding DNA: TGTGCCAGCAGCCCAAGGACAGGGCGAGATGAAAAACTGTTTTTT. It encodes CASSPRTGRDEKLFF.

The chain combines TRBV7-9 with TRBJ1-3; 7 bases fit TRBD1. The trim removed 6 bases at V and 4 bases at J, leaving 9 bases unmatched. Germline values: CDR1 SEHNR, CDR2 FQNEAQ (reference sequence). The CDR3 covers 15 residues. In DNA form, the CDR3 reads TGTGCCAGCAGTTTCGAGGGGGCGGAAGGAAACACCATATATTTT. Protein: CASSFEGAEGNTIYF.

The genes are TRBV4-3 and TRBJ1-6; D is ambiguous. This CDR3 comprises 11 residues. V was clipped by 8 bases and J by 4 bases, with 3 bases between them. CDR1 is LGHNA and CDR2 is YSLEER in the germline V gene. The CDR3 DNA is TGCGCCAGCGGATATAATTCACCCCTCCACTTT. It yields the protein CASGYNSPLHF.

The V gene is TRBV9, the J gene TRBJ1-4, with D possibly TRBD1 on 5 matching bases. CDR3 length: 14 residues. The germline gives CDR1 SGDLS, CDR2 YYNGEE. V was pared by 4 bases and J by 3 bases, with 10 bases between. CDR3 in amino acids: CASSPGGANEKLFF. CDR3 DNA sequence: TGTGCCAGCAGCCCGGGGGGTGCTAATGAAAAACTGTTTTTT.

This sequence joins TRBV5-1 and TRBJ2-2; 7 bases are a match to TRBD2. The V gene's germline CDR1 is SGHRS and CDR2 YFSETQ. V was pared by 1 base and J by 3 bases, with 12 bases of the junction left unmatched. The length of the CDR3 is 18 residues. The chain's CDR3 is CASSLRLGRAVDTGELFF. The CDR3 region has the DNA TGCGCCAGCAGCTTGCGTCTAGGGAGGGCTGTCGACACCGGGGAGCTGTTTTTT.

The chain joins TRBV7-6 to TRBJ2-3; 7 nucleotides agree with TRBD2. Germline loops: CDR1 SGHVS, CDR2 FNYEAQ. CDR3 length: 16 amino acids. V lost 4 bases, J lost 2 bases, and 9 bases stayed unmatched. CDR3 DNA: TGTGCCAGCAGCTCTCTGCGGAGCGGGGCCACAGATACGCAGTATTTT. Its protein is CASSSLRSGATDTQYF.

The rearrangement links TRBV5-1 to TRBJ2-4, with D unclear. CDR3 length equals 16 residues. Germline CDR1 SGHRS, CDR2 YFSETQ. V was pared by 0 bases and J by 0 bases, with 10 bases between. CDR3 bases: TGCGCCAGCAGCTTGGTAAGTTCAGTAGCCAAAAACATTCAGTACTTC. It specifies CASSLVSSVAKNIQYF.

This chain links TRBV15 with TRBJ1-3; TRBD1 matches 8 bases. The germline V gene has CDR1 LNHNV and CDR2 YYDKDF (reference sequence). Trimming cost V 0 bases and J 3 bases; bases outside gene matches: 13. The CDR3 has 19 residues. The CDR3 DNA follows: TGTGCCACCAGCAGAGATTCCCAAGCAGGGGGCTGGTATGGAAACACCATATATTTT. This gives the protein CATSRDSQAGGWYGNTIYF.

This chain joins TRBV5-1 and TRBJ2-5; D is ambiguous. The end of the DNA is better explained by TRBJ2-7, so the J call may be wrong. Germline CDR1 SGHRS, CDR2 YFSETQ. This CDR3 has 14 residues. The DNA for the CDR3 is TGCGCCAGCAGCCTGGCCACCGAATCCTACGAGCAGTACTTC. Translated: CASSLATESYEQYF.

The rearrangement uses TRBV9 and TRBJ2-1; no clear D. Germline V gene sequence: CDR1 SGDLS, CDR2 YYNGEE. The CDR3 runs 14 residues. Trimming shortened V by 0 bases and J by 0 bases, and 4 bases separated the two germline ends. The CDR3 here is CASSVGDSYNEQFF. The CDR3 DNA follows: TGTGCCAGCAGCGTAGGGGACTCCTACAATGAGCAGTTCTTC.

The J gene is TRBJ2-7, the V gene TRBV28, with TRBD2 identical over 8 bases. Per the germline V gene, CDR1 is MDHEN and CDR2 is SYDVKM. The CDR3 totals 14 residues. Trimming cost V 2 bases and J 0 bases; bases outside gene matches: 0. In DNA form, the CDR3 reads TGTGCCAGCAGTTTAGCGGGGGGCTCCTACGAGCAGTACTTC. It is translated as CASSLAGGSYEQYF.

In this sample, this clone turned up once. The chain couples TRBV27 to TRBJ2-1, with 13 bases identical to TRBD2. Germline assignment: CDR1 MNHEY and CDR2 SMNVEV (reference sequence). Trimming cost V 5 bases and J 5 bases; bases outside gene matches: 6. CDR3 length: 16 residues. The CDR3 reads CASSTRLAGGHNEQFF. In nucleotides, the CDR3 is TGTGCCAGCAGTACCCGACTAGCGGGGGGCCACAATGAGCAGTTCTTC.

The chain carries TRBV4-1 and TRBJ1-3; 7 bases are a match to TRBD1. Germline values: CDR1 MGHRA, CDR2 YSYEKL. The V and J ends lost 6 bases and 2 bases, in that order; junction bases with no gene match: 7. There are 15 residues in the CDR3. CDR3 sequence (DNA): TGCGCCAGCAGGCAACCAGGGGGAACTGGAAACACCATATATTTT. It is translated as CASRQPGGTGNTIYF.

This clone was observed once. The chain has TRBV2 and TRBJ2-1, with 13 bases matching TRBD2. The germline CDR1 and CDR2 sequences are SNHLY and FYNNEI. The CDR3 length is 14 residues. After removal of 8 bases from V and 2 bases from J, the junction contained 0 bases not matched to a gene. For the CDR3, the DNA is TGTGCCAGCGGGACTAGCGGGGCCTACAATGAGCAGTTCTTC. It codes for CASGTSGAYNEQFF.

This clone appeared a single time. CDR3 DNA: TGTGCCAGCACCGACTCGCGGGGTGGCAATCAGCCCCAGCATTTT. Translation gives CASTDSRGGNQPQHF. V is TRBV2 and J is TRBJ1-5, with unresolved D. This CDR3 spans 15 amino acids. V lost 7 bases and J lost 2, with 15 bases in between. From germline, CDR1 is SNHLY and CDR2 FYNNEI.